This T cell receptor (beta chain) comes out of a study of cytomegalovirus exposure and HLA in healthy donors. Both 60 Vbeta primers and 13 Jbeta primers went into the PCR. Measured with immunoSEQ multiplex PCR; TCRdb has only the in-frame clones, and not every one. Here the sample spans some 180,000 clones, around 80% being singletons. The germline CDR1 and CDR2 sequences are SGHVS and FNYEAQ. The V end lost 3 bases, the J end lost 0 bases, and 12 bases lay between the germline ends. CDR3 size: 16 residues. On this clone: No antigen is known for it.

Notes on the study in general: The number of N-insertions in an Asian-associated ancestry cluster was reportedly below the 666-donor mean in a later analysis. Most TCR sequences were rare, but some public TCRs occurred in many donors.

The chain couples TRBV7-6 to TRBJ1-3; no clear D. Specimen: PBMCs. The origin of this receptor is a girl aged 5 to 17 in good health and CMV-seropositive. CDR3 nucleotide sequence: TGTGCCAGCAGCTTCAACGGCGGAATCTCTGGAAACACCATATATTTT. Its protein product is CASSFNGGISGNTIYF.